One T cell receptor (beta chain) is described in this entry. This is likely an artifact of a read error, given a far larger clone one base away. CDR3 size: 13 residues. Germline CDR1 and CDR2: MNHEY and SVGEGT. Documented time point: persistent/refractory GD, antithyroid drugs over 5 years with positive TRAb. Researchers made the TCR library from RNA that was extracted from PBMCs. This record comes from a study of regulatory T cells in long-lasting Graves disease. Arm-PCR of CDR3 regions with iRepertoire HTBI primers generated TCR beta libraries. TCRdb used MiXCR to reprocess the multiplex PCR reads, holding one entry per CDR3 protein. The sample has roughly 500,000 distinct CDR3 sequences; roughly 21% are singletons.

The chain links TRBV6-2 or TRBV6-3 to TRBJ1-4; D might be TRBD1 (6 bases). Sequenced material: peripheral blood mononuclear cells (PBMCs), taken when the disease was refractory, from a patient treated with antithyroid drugs. The origin of this receptor is a female donor with Graves disease. The CDR3 sequence is CASSRGGREKLVF. In DNA, the CDR3 is TGTGCCAGCAGTCGCGGGGGGCGTGAAAAACTGGTTTTT.